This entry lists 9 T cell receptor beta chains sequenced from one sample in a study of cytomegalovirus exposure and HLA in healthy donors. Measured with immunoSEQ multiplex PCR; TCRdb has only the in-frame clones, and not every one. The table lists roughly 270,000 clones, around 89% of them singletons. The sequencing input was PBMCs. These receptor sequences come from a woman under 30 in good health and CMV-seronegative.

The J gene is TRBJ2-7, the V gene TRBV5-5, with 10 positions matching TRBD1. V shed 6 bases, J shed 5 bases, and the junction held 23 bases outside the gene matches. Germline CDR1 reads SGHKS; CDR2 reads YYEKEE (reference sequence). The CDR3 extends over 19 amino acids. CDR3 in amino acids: CASTKTNLLGQGSSHEQYF. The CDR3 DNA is TGTGCCAGCACTAAGACTAACCTTTTGGGACAGGGGAGTTCCCACGAGCAGTACTTC.

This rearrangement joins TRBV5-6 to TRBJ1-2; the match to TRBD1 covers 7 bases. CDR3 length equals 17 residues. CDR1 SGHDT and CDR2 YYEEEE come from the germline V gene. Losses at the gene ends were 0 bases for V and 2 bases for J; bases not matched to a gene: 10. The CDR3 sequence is CASSLDTPGQINYGYTF. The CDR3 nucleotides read TGTGCCAGCAGCTTGGATACCCCGGGACAGATAAACTATGGCTACACCTTC.

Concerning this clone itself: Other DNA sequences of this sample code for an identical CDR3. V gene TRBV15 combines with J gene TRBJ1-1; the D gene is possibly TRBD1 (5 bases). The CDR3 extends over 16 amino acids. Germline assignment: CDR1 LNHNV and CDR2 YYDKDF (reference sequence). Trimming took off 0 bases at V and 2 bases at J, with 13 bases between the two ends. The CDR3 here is CATSRDFRGSNTEAFF. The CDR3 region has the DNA TGTGCCACCAGCAGAGACTTTAGGGGTAGTAACACTGAAGCTTTCTTT.

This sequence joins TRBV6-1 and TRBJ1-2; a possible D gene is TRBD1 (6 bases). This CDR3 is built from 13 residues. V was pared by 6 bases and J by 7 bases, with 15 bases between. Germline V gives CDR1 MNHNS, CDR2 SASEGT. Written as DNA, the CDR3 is TGTGCCAGCAGCTTAGGGGGAGGGGGTGGCTACACCTTC. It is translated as CASSLGGGGGYTF.

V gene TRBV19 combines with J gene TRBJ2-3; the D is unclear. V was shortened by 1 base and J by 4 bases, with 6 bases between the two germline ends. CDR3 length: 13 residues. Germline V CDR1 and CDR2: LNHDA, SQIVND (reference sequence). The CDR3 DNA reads TGTGCCAGTAGTATAGGAGCACCAGATACGCAGTATTTT. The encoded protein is CASSIGAPDTQYF.

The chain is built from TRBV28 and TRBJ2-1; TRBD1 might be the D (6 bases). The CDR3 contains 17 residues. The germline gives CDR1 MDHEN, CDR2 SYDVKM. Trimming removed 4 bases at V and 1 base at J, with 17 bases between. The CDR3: CASSSRPTGRSYNEQFF. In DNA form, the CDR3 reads TGTGCCAGCAGTTCTCGACCTACAGGGAGATCCTACAATGAGCAGTTCTTC.

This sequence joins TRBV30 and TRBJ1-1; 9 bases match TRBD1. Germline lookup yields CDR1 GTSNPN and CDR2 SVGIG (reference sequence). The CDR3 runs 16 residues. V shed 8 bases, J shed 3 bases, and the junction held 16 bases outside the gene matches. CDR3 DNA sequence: TGTGCCCTTCCCCACAGGGGGCGCCGACGGGACACTGAAGCTTTCTTT. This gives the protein CALPHRGRRRDTEAFF.

This CDR3 is CASSVDRALNTEAFF. The CDR3 region has the DNA TGTGCCAGCAGTGTGGACAGGGCCTTGAACACTGAAGCTTTCTTT. The V call is TRBV6-5, the J call TRBJ1-1; 8 positions agree with TRBD1. There are 15 residues in the CDR3. The trim removed 5 bases at V and 0 bases at J, leaving 5 bases unmatched. The germline gives CDR1 MNHEY, CDR2 SVGAGI.

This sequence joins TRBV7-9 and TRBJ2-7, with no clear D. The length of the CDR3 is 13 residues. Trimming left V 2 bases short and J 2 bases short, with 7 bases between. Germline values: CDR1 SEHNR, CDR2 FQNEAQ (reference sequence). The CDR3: CASSLSPAYEQYF. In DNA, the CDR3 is TGTGCCAGCAGCTTATCGCCAGCCTACGAGCAGTACTTC.